The rows below give T cell receptor beta chains drawn from one sample of a study of blood T cell repertoires in COVID-19. Repertoires were generated with immunoSEQ multiplex PCR, while TCRdb's copy carries only in-frame clones and drops some. The data contain approximately 230,000 clones, approximately 88% of them singletons. The sequencing input was peripheral blood. The receptors shown here come from a woman aged 30 to 39 with COVID-19, enrolled during active disease. CDR3s include the opening cysteine and the closing phenylalanine or tryptophan.

V gene: TRBV19
J gene: TRBJ1-1
CDR3 protein: CASSIVGGPNTEAFF

V gene: TRBV10-3
J gene: TRBJ1-6
CDR3 protein: CAISENSQGGPLHF

V gene: TRBV18
J gene: TRBJ2-1
CDR3 protein: CASSPDRSDWYNEQFF

V gene: TRBV18
J gene: TRBJ2-7
CDR3 protein: CASSHGDRGYEQYF

V gene: TRBV28
J gene: TRBJ2-7
CDR3 protein: CASSSYRGPLPEQYF

V gene: TRBV3-1/TRBV3-2
J gene: TRBJ1-4
CDR3 protein: CASSQDATGLNEKLFF

V gene: TRBV5-1
J gene: TRBJ2-3
CDR3 protein: CASSWDRGTDTQYF

V gene: TRBV12-3/TRBV12-4
J gene: TRBJ2-7
CDR3 protein: CASRRRDSYEQYF

V gene: TRBV10-3
J gene: TRBJ1-2
CDR3 protein: CAISEGARFNYGYTF

V gene: TRBV25-1
J gene: TRBJ2-7
CDR3 protein: CASSEFGTGGIYEQYF

V gene: TRBV7-9
J gene: TRBJ1-1
CDR3 protein: CASMNLRGKNTEAFF

V gene: TRBV28
J gene: TRBJ2-3
CDR3 protein: CASMGSSGVADTQYF

V gene: TRBV29-1
J gene: TRBJ2-3
CDR3 protein: CSVEQSTDTQYF

V gene: TRBV14
J gene: TRBJ2-2
CDR3 protein: CASSQVGGADRTGELFF

V gene: TRBV30
J gene: TRBJ1-1
CDR3 protein: CAWSGDRGTEAFF

V gene: TRBV27
J gene: TRBJ2-2
CDR3 protein: CASSLHRPNTGELFF

V gene: TRBV6-5
J gene: TRBJ1-4
CDR3 protein: CASSHGTANEKLFF

V gene: TRBV15
J gene: TRBJ2-5
CDR3 protein: CATSSERLETQYF

V gene: TRBV9
J gene: TRBJ2-1
CDR3 protein: CASSPGSWDNEQFF

V gene: TRBV2
J gene: TRBJ1-5
CDR3 protein: CASMVGGNQPQHF

V gene: TRBV28
J gene: TRBJ1-6
CDR3 protein: CASSPSVGLGAFNSPLHF

V gene: TRBV10-3
J gene: TRBJ1-6
CDR3 protein: CAISESDSRAGDSPLHF

V gene: TRBV4-2
J gene: TRBJ2-6
CDR3 protein: CASSQETGRGANVLTF

V gene: TRBV19
J gene: TRBJ1-5
CDR3 protein: CASSIRQGSNQPQHF

V gene: TRBV12-3/TRBV12-4
J gene: TRBJ2-1
CDR3 protein: CASSFHVEGQFF

V gene: TRBV10-2
J gene: TRBJ2-5
CDR3 protein: CASSEGAIAGAYQETQYF

V gene: TRBV4-2
J gene: TRBJ2-3
CDR3 protein: CASSQGGRTDTQYF

V gene: TRBV4-2
J gene: TRBJ2-1
CDR3 protein: CASSQDWDRGWNEQFF

V gene: TRBV29-1
J gene: TRBJ1-1
CDR3 protein: CSVEGGPEAFF

V gene: TRBV19
J gene: TRBJ2-7
CDR3 protein: CASTPRGGNEQYF

V gene: TRBV11-2
J gene: TRBJ1-1
CDR3 protein: CASSLEGAVDTEAFF

V gene: TRBV7-9
J gene: TRBJ2-1
CDR3 protein: CASSLGLAGRASSYNEQFF

V gene: TRBV10-1
J gene: TRBJ2-7
CDR3 protein: CASSNSGAYEQYF

V gene: TRBV10-1
J gene: TRBJ2-4
CDR3 protein: CASSPIVFGTGSLGKNIQYF

V gene: TRBV24-1
J gene: TRBJ2-1
CDR3 protein: CATSDSQGEWSYNEQFF

V gene: TRBV24-1
J gene: TRBJ2-4
CDR3 protein: CATSERGQGLPGIQYF

V gene: TRBV28
J gene: TRBJ1-1
CDR3 protein: CASSLGGANTEAFF

V gene: TRBV9
J gene: TRBJ1-1
CDR3 protein: CASSVSPTTEAFF

V gene: TRBV19
J gene: TRBJ2-2
CDR3 protein: CASSKVAGNTGELFF

V gene: TRBV3-1/TRBV3-2
J gene: TRBJ1-2
CDR3 protein: CASSQGQGSYGYTF

V gene: TRBV27
J gene: TRBJ2-1
CDR3 protein: CASSLRAGGSYNEQFF

V gene: TRBV29-1
J gene: TRBJ1-1
CDR3 protein: CSSGTLNTEAFF

V gene: TRBV20-1
J gene: TRBJ1-6
CDR3 protein: CSASTGQGSPLHF

V gene: TRBV3-1/TRBV3-2
J gene: TRBJ1-5
CDR3 protein: CASSQLGLPSMPQHF

V gene: TRBV7-2
J gene: TRBJ2-1
CDR3 protein: CASRFAGSSYNEQFF

V gene: TRBV24-1
J gene: TRBJ2-5
CDR3 protein: CATSVGVTQYF

V gene: TRBV29-1
J gene: TRBJ2-3
CDR3 protein: CSGDRVGDTQYF

V gene: TRBV19
J gene: TRBJ2-5
CDR3 protein: CASSTRGTGPQETQYF

V gene: TRBV11-3
J gene: TRBJ2-5
CDR3 protein: CASSLKRLAGQETQYF

V gene: TRBV7-9
J gene: TRBJ1-4
CDR3 protein: CASRQGQGAGEKLFF

V gene: TRBV28
J gene: TRBJ1-1
CDR3 protein: CASRTGGVNTEAFF

V gene: TRBV18
J gene: TRBJ2-2
CDR3 protein: CASSLAGRNTGELFF

V gene: TRBV11-2
J gene: TRBJ2-3
CDR3 protein: CASSLTVATDTQYF

V gene: TRBV29-1
J gene: TRBJ1-1
CDR3 protein: CSVGQDLNTEAFF

V gene: TRBV2
J gene: TRBJ2-7
CDR3 protein: CASSPQGVSSYEQYF

V gene: TRBV5-1
J gene: TRBJ1-1
CDR3 protein: CASSLDRGPSEAFF

V gene: TRBV7-8
J gene: TRBJ1-6
CDR3 protein: CASSSAGGSPLHF

V gene: TRBV6-5
J gene: TRBJ2-7
CDR3 protein: CASSLAGGSSYEQYF

V gene: TRBV9
J gene: TRBJ2-1
CDR3 protein: CASSPHSGTSSYNEQFF